This T cell receptor beta chain stems from a study of cytomegalovirus exposure and HLA in healthy donors. Germline V lookup: CDR1 MNHEY, CDR2 SVGAGI. This CDR3 contains 13 residues. Trimming shortened V by 4 bases and J by 3 bases, and 9 bases separated the two germline ends. PCR primers comprised 60 Vbeta and 13 Jbeta primers. Sequenced by immunoSEQ multiplex PCR; TCRdb stores in-frame clones only, minus some. The table lists some 130,000 clones, about two thirds of them singletons. J is TRBJ1-1 and V is TRBV6-5; D unresolved. The clonotype was recovered from a human donor in good health. Specimen: PBMCs. The CDR3 sequence: CASSSPHDTEAFF. The CDR3 nucleotides are TGTGCCAGCAGTTCCCCCCATGACACTGAAGCTTTCTTT.